The next 30 T cell receptor beta chains were all read from a single sample in a study of T cells after yellow fever vaccination. TCRdb used MiXCR to reprocess the 5' RACE reads, holding one entry per CDR3 protein. The data show about 320,000 distinct CDR3 sequences, roughly 10% seen once. This specimen was CD4+ T cells sorted from PBMCs, taken 45 days after the yellow fever booster vaccination. Receptors originate from a man between 18 and 35 years old who received the YFV17D yellow fever vaccine.

This clonotype has more than one count but fewer than ten. J is TRBJ2-3 and V is TRBV5-5, with D maybe TRBD1 (7 bases). V shed 5 bases and J shed 2 bases, with 15 bases lying between them. The germline CDR1 and CDR2 sequences are SGHKS and YYEKEE (reference sequence). The CDR3 has 15 amino acids. CDR3 loop: CASSPGGPPTDTQYF. CDR3 nucleotide sequence: TGTGCCAGCAGTCCAGGGGGGCCTCCCACAGATACGCAGTATTTT.

Ten or more counts support this clonotype. The rearrangement links TRBV19 to TRBJ1-1, with 9 bases fitting TRBD1. The CDR3 totals 13 residues. V dropped 4 bases and J dropped 4; count of bases not matched to a gene: 1. Germline loops: CDR1 LNHDA, CDR2 SQIVND (reference sequence). The CDR3: CASSTGQGTEAFF. The CDR3 DNA is TGTGCCAGTAGTACGGGACAGGGCACTGAAGCTTTCTTT.

V usage is TRBV15 and J usage is TRBJ2-5; a possible D gene is TRBD2 (5 bases). This CDR3 region has 16 residues. Trimming took 1 base from V and 2 from J, leaving 14 bases between them. Germline CDR1 is LNHNV and CDR2 is YYDKDF (reference sequence). The CDR3 is CATSRGGLEGQETQYF. The CDR3 DNA reads TGTGCCACCAGCAGAGGAGGCCTCGAGGGTCAAGAGACCCAGTACTTC.

This clonotype was counted only a few times. This CDR3 reads CASRFSGQETQYF. The CDR3 DNA follows: TGTGCCAGCAGATTTAGCGGACAAGAGACCCAGTACTTC. The chain couples TRBV12-3 or TRBV12-4 to TRBJ2-5, with TRBD2 as a possible D gene (6 bases). Trimming removed 6 bases at V and 2 bases at J, with 10 bases between. The CDR3 runs 13 residues.

Many counts were recorded for this clonotype. The chain links TRBV4-3 to TRBJ2-2; the D gene is possibly TRBD1 (6 bases). CDR3 length equals 15 residues. Trimming left V 0 bases short and J 6 bases short, with 11 bases between. Germline CDR1 and CDR2: LGHNA and YSLEER. CDR3 in amino acids: CASSQDAQGSGELFF. The DNA of the CDR3 is TGCGCCAGCAGCCAAGATGCCCAGGGGTCCGGGGAGCTGTTTTTT.

This clonotype showed up just a few times. V gene TRBV20-1 combines with J gene TRBJ1-5; tentative D call: TRBD1 (5 bases). Per the germline V gene, CDR1 is DFQATT and CDR2 is SNEGSKA (reference sequence). The CDR3 consists of 14 residues. Trimming pared 6 bases from V and 7 bases from J, leaving 19 bases between. The CDR3 DNA sequence: TGCAGTGCCTTGGACACTTCCACTAAGCAGCCCCAGCATTTT. Translated: CSALDTSTKQPQHF.

The chain combines TRBV19 with TRBJ1-2; 10 bases fit TRBD1. The CDR3 runs 16 residues. The V and J ends lost 5 bases and 1 base, in that order; junction bases with no gene match: 7. Germline CDR1 is LNHDA and CDR2 is SQIVND (reference sequence). CDR3 sequence reads: CASSRRDRGLNYGYTF. The CDR3 DNA reads as TGTGCCAGTAGTCGCCGGGACAGGGGCCTTAACTATGGCTACACCTTC.

The chain joins TRBV4-3 to TRBJ1-3; D may be TRBD1 (5 bases). Trimming took 4 bases from V and 0 from J, leaving 13 bases between them. This CDR3 has 16 amino acids. The V gene's germline CDR1 is LGHNA and CDR2 YSLEER. The CDR3 region has the DNA TGCGCCAGCAGCCCTTGGCAGGGCATCTCTGGAAACACCATATATTTT. It specifies CASSPWQGISGNTIYF.

This clonotype was counted ten times or more. The V and J genes are TRBV10-3 and TRBJ2-3; D not resolved. V was shortened by 11 bases and J by 0 bases, with 18 bases between the two germline ends. Germline V gene sequence: CDR1 ENHRY, CDR2 SYGVKD. This CDR3 spans 15 amino acids. The CDR3 loop is CASQSSDPSTDTQYF. The CDR3 region has the DNA TGTGCCTCCCAGAGCAGCGACCCTAGCACAGATACGCAGTATTTT.

This clonotype was detected only a few times. The gene calls are TRBV7-9 and TRBJ1-5; D gene unclear. The CDR3 consists of 16 residues. CDR1 and CDR2 (germline): SEHNR, FQNEAQ (reference sequence). Trimming took off 10 bases at V and 5 bases at J, with 24 bases between the two ends. CDR3 coding DNA: TGTGCCATTCCTTGGAGGACGTTGGGGTTGTATCAGCCCCAGCATTTT. This sequence encodes CAIPWRTLGLYQPQHF.

The sample holds a few counts of this clonotype. The chain employs TRBV21-1 and TRBJ2-2; the table's D call of TRBD1 was not tested on the DNA. TRBV21-1 is designated a pseudogene. There are 17 residues in the CDR3. Written as DNA, the CDR3 is TGTGCCAGCCGGGACGGGGATGTACTCGCGAACACCGGGGAGCTGTTTTTT. Its protein is CASRDGDVLANTGELFF.

This clonotype has at least ten counts. J is TRBJ1-1 and V is TRBV10-3; a possible D gene is TRBD1 (6 bases). The germline V gene has CDR1 ENHRY and CDR2 SYGVKD. V gave up 10 bases and J gave up 6 bases, with 15 bases separating them. The CDR3 runs to 12 residues. CDR3 nucleotides: TGTGCCACCGGGATTGACAGGCCTGAAGCTTTCTTT. Its translation is CATGIDRPEAFF.

This clonotype was detected ten times or more. The CDR3 DNA reads as TGTGCCAGCAGCTTGCCCAGGGGGATCCCCGGGGAGCTGTTTTTT. Translating it yields CASSLPRGIPGELFF. The genes are TRBV5-6 and TRBJ2-2; 7 bases match TRBD1. CDR3 size: 15 residues. The germline CDR1 and CDR2 sequences are SGHDT and YYEEEE. The V gene end was trimmed by 1 base and the J gene end by 6 bases; junction bases not matched to a gene: 6.

This clonotype turned up a few times. J is TRBJ2-5 and V is TRBV4-1; TRBD2 matches at 8 bases. CDR3 length equals 15 residues. V lost 0 bases and J lost 3; bases outside the gene matches: 3. The germline V gene has CDR1 MGHRA and CDR2 YSYEKL. The CDR3 here is CASSQDPAGEETQYF. CDR3 in DNA: TGCGCCAGCAGCCAAGATCCAGCGGGGGAAGAGACCCAGTACTTC.

This chain uses TRBV19 with TRBJ1-1, with TRBD1 matching over 9 bases. J was trimmed by 5 bases and V by 10 bases; bases with no gene match: 8. CDR3 length equals 13 residues. Germline loops: CDR1 LNHDA, CDR2 SQIVND (reference sequence). CDR3 in amino acids: CAIRDRVGTEAFF. The CDR3 bases are TGTGCCATTAGGGACAGGGTCGGAACTGAAGCTTTCTTT. Based on the CDR3 plus reference TRBV19 and TRBJ1-1, the full variable domain is DGGITQSPKYLFRKEGQNVTLSCEQNLNHDAMYWYRQDPGQGLRLIYYSQIVNDFQKGDIAEGYSVSREKKESFPLTVTSAQKNPTAFYLCAIRDRVGTEAFFGQGTRLTVV.

This clonotype was picked up one time. This chain uses TRBV29-1 with TRBJ2-1, with D possibly TRBD2 on 5 matching bases. CDR1 and CDR2 from the germline V gene are SQVTM and ANQGSEA. V lost 3 bases and J 7 bases, leaving 16 bases between the germline ends. This CDR3 has 14 residues. The CDR3 DNA reads as TGCAGCGTTGATCGGCCTGGAACTAGGAATGAGCAGTTCTTC. Translation: CSVDRPGTRNEQFF.

The V gene is TRBV20-1, the J gene TRBJ2-1; D gene uncertain. Germline CDR1 reads DFQATT; CDR2 reads SNEGSKA (reference sequence). The CDR3 loop spans 10 amino acids. Trimming took 7 bases from V and 9 from J, leaving 10 bases between them. The CDR3 sequence is CSELVGEQFF. As DNA, the CDR3 is TGCAGTGAGCTGGTAGGTGAGCAGTTCTTC.

This clonotype was counted only a few times. The chain joins TRBV4-1 to TRBJ1-1, with a weak D call TRBD1 (6 bases). Germline V gene data show CDR1 as MGHRA and CDR2 as YSYEKL. Trimming removed 6 bases at V and 0 bases at J, with 20 bases between. The CDR3 spans 17 residues. The chain's CDR3 is CASSHGTGQSVNTEAFF. The CDR3 DNA follows: TGCGCCAGCAGTCATGGCACAGGGCAATCGGTGAACACTGAAGCTTTCTTT.

The chain is built from TRBV7-2 and TRBJ1-2; D remains ambiguous. Germline V gene sequence: CDR1 SGHTA, CDR2 FQGNSA. V was clipped by 2 bases and J by 3 bases, with 7 bases between them. This CDR3 is built from 13 residues. CDR3 residues: CASSLSGDYGYTF. The CDR3 nucleotides are TGTGCCAGCAGCTTATCCGGAGACTATGGCTACACCTTC. The whole variable domain, remainder taken from reference TRBV7-2 and TRBJ1-2, is GAGVSQSPSNKVTEKGKDVELRCDPISGHTALYWYRQSLGQGLEFLIYFQGNSAPDKSGLPSDRFSAERTGGSVSTLTIQRTQQEDSAVYLCASSLSGDYGYTFGSGTRLTVV.

A few counts support this clonotype. The chain combines TRBV12-3 or TRBV12-4 with TRBJ2-3; a weak D match, TRBD2 (6 bases). This CDR3 contains 16 residues. Trimming left V 3 bases short and J 0 bases short, with 13 bases between. The DNA of the CDR3 is TGTGCCAGCAGTTTGGGGCTAGCGACGAGCACAGATACGCAGTATTTT. Its translation is CASSLGLATSTDTQYF.

The chain couples TRBV2 to TRBJ2-7; no definite D call. The germline V gene encodes CDR1 SNHLY and CDR2 FYNNEI. V lost 4 bases, J lost 13 bases, and 11 bases lay in between. The CDR3 runs to 10 residues. The CDR3 reads CASSVEGVYF. As DNA, the CDR3 is TGTGCCAGCAGTGTAGAAGGAGTCTACTTC.

The V call is TRBV18, the J call TRBJ1-1; no clear D. Germline V CDR1 and CDR2: KGHSH, LQKENI. Trimming stripped 3 bases from V and 5 bases from J, with 16 bases between. This CDR3 has 15 residues. DNA of the CDR3: TGTGCCAGCTCACCGTGGCGGGCGGTTGGGACTGAAGCTTTCTTT. Translation gives CASSPWRAVGTEAFF. The full variable domain, completed using reference TRBV18 and TRBJ1-1, is NAGVMQNPRHLVRRRGQEARLRCSPMKGHSHVYWYRQLPEEGLKFMVYLQKENIIDESGMPKERFSAEFPKEGPSILRIQQVVRGDSAAYFCASSPWRAVGTEAFFGQGTRLTVV.

This clonotype was detected a few times. The V gene is TRBV10-3, the J gene TRBJ1-4, with D uncertain. Trimming removed 2 bases at V and 8 bases at J, with 15 bases between. This CDR3 has 15 residues. CDR1 is ENHRY, CDR2 SYGVKD, per germline. CDR3 sequence: CAISEVDTLGEKLFF. The CDR3 region has the DNA TGTGCCATCAGTGAGGTGGATACCCTAGGGGAAAAACTGTTTTTT.

This clonotype was counted only a few times. The V call is TRBV27, the J call TRBJ2-7; D perhaps matches TRBD2 (5 bases). Germline V gene data show CDR1 as MNHEY and CDR2 as SMNVEV (reference sequence). The V end lost 4 bases, the J end lost 4 bases, and 20 bases lay between the germline ends. The CDR3 length is 16 residues. Here the CDR3 DNA reads TGTGCCAGCAGTTCCAACCGAGTAGGGAGAAAATACGAGCAGTACTTC. Translating gives CASSSNRVGRKYEQYF.

This clonotype was seen only a few times. As DNA, the CDR3 is TGTGCCAGCAGCTTCGGCGGAAACACCATATATTTT. Translation gives CASSFGGNTIYF. This sequence joins TRBV7-2 and TRBJ1-3; unclear D gene. Germline V CDR1 and CDR2: SGHTA, FQGNSA. The ends were cut back, 3 bases at V and 4 bases at J, with 4 bases in the middle. The CDR3 loop spans 12 amino acids. Combining the CDR3 with reference TRBV7-2 and TRBJ1-3 gives the whole variable domain GAGVSQSPSNKVTEKGKDVELRCDPISGHTALYWYRQSLGQGLEFLIYFQGNSAPDKSGLPSDRFSAERTGGSVSTLTIQRTQQEDSAVYLCASSFGGNTIYFGEGSWLTVV.

This clonotype showed up just a few times. The chain is built from TRBV7-2 and TRBJ2-3, with D possibly matching TRBD1 (6 bases). The length of the CDR3 is 19 residues. CDR1 is SGHTA and CDR2 is FQGNSA in the germline V gene. V dropped 2 bases and J dropped 0 bases, with 21 bases sitting between them. CDR3 DNA: TGTGCCAGCAGCTTAAGGGCTCCGACAGGACCATATAGCACAGATACGCAGTATTTT. It is translated as CASSLRAPTGPYSTDTQYF.

The gene calls are TRBV4-2 and TRBJ2-4, with D unclear. CDR1 and CDR2 (germline): LGHNA, YNFKEQ. This CDR3 has 15 amino acids. Trimming took off 0 bases at V and 6 bases at J, with 12 bases between the two ends. The CDR3 protein is CASSQDLIGSNIQYF. CDR3 sequence (DNA): TGTGCCAGCAGCCAAGATCTAATAGGTTCAAACATTCAGTACTTC.

This clonotype turned up a few times. V usage is TRBV20-1 and J usage is TRBJ2-7; 7 bases are shared with TRBD2. Germline loops: CDR1 DFQATT, CDR2 SNEGSKA (reference sequence). V lost 6 bases to trimming and J lost 2 bases; unmatched junction nucleotides: 4. The CDR3 spans 12 residues. The CDR3 here is CSARGETYEQYV. The CDR3 DNA follows: TGCAGTGCCCGGGGGGAGACCTACGAGCAGTACGTC.

The V call is TRBV6-2 or TRBV6-3, the J call TRBJ1-2, with TRBD1 matching 8 bases. Germline loops: CDR1 MNHEY, CDR2 SVGEGT. The CDR3 loop spans 16 amino acids. V was clipped by 2 bases and J by 7 bases; unmatched bases: 12. The CDR3 sequence is CASSYPQLDRGSGYTF. The CDR3 DNA is TGTGCCAGCAGTTACCCTCAACTCGACAGGGGTTCTGGCTACACCTTC.

Only a few counts were recorded for this clonotype. CDR3 sequence reads: CASSLYAGGYEQYF. In DNA, the CDR3 is TGCGCCAGCAGCTTGTACGCAGGAGGGTACGAGCAGTACTTC. The V gene is TRBV5-1, the J gene TRBJ2-7, with D perhaps matching TRBD2 (6 bases). In germline, CDR1 is SGHRS, CDR2 YFSETQ. V was trimmed by 1 base and J by 4 bases, leaving 12 bases between them. CDR3 size: 14 residues.